These 26 T cell receptor beta chains came from one sample sequenced in a study of blood T cell repertoires in COVID-19. Data came from immunoSEQ multiplex PCR; TCRdb stores just in-frame clones and leaves some out. The repertoire holds under 100,000 clones, more than 65% seen once, with approximately 25% in the top ten. Sequencing was performed on peripheral blood. The receptors were gathered from an elderly man with active or convalescent COVID-19.

The chain is built from TRBV5-1 and TRBJ2-7; 7 bases line up with TRBD2. This CDR3 has 14 residues. Germline-derived CDR1 and CDR2 are SGHRS and YFSETQ. The trim removed 4 bases at V and 1 base at J, leaving 5 bases unmatched. The CDR3 sequence is CASSILGGSYEQYF. CDR3 nucleotides: TGCGCCAGCAGCATTCTGGGGGGGTCCTACGAGCAGTACTTC.

The V gene is TRBV18, the J gene TRBJ2-7, with TRBD2 as a possible D gene (5 bases). The V end lost 2 bases, the J end lost 6 bases, and 29 bases lay between the germline ends. There are 19 residues in the CDR3. Germline CDR1 reads KGHSH; CDR2 reads LQKENI. In DNA, the CDR3 is TGTGCCAGCTCACCATCCCCCGCCCTAGCCGCGTCCCTCCGGTCCGAGCAGTACTTC. Its translation: CASSPSPALAASLRSEQYF.

The chain combines TRBV19 with TRBJ2-5, with 7 bases that match TRBD1. Germline loops: CDR1 LNHDA, CDR2 SQIVND (reference sequence). Germline trimming cut 6 bases from V and 5 bases from J; bases unmatched to any gene: 6. This CDR3 spans 13 amino acids. The CDR3 region is CASRRTGRETQYF. DNA of the CDR3: TGTGCCAGTAGGCGGACAGGCCGGGAGACCCAGTACTTC.

This clone was detected a few times. V and J are TRBV6-2 or TRBV6-3 and TRBJ1-5; 7 bases match TRBD1. V trimming: 2 bases; J trimming: 7 bases; junction bases outside the gene matches: 5. CDR1 and CDR2 (germline): MNHEY, SVGEGT. The CDR3 is 14 amino acids. The CDR3 DNA is TGTGCCAGCAGTTACGGGCAGGGGGTCCAGCCCCAGCATTTT. This encodes CASSYGQGVQPQHF.

CDR3 amino acids: CSVEDGGSSYYGYTF. Written as DNA, the CDR3 is TGCAGCGTTGAAGACGGGGGGTCGAGCTACTATGGCTACACCTTC. This chain connects TRBV29-1 to TRBJ1-2; D possibly corresponds to TRBD1 (5 bases). V was cut by 0 bases and J by 3 bases, with 14 bases left in between. The CDR3 loop spans 15 amino acids. CDR1 is SQVTM, CDR2 ANQGSEA, per germline. The full variable domain, completed using reference TRBV29-1 and TRBJ1-2, is SAVISQKPSRDICQRGTSLTIQCQVDSQVTMMFWYRQQPGQSLTLIATANQGSEATYESGFVIDKFPISRPNLTFSTLTVSNMSPEDSSIYLCSVEDGGSSYYGYTFGSGTRLTVV.

The chain has TRBV19 and TRBJ2-7; 8 bases align to TRBD1. The V and J ends lost 5 bases and 3 bases, in that order; junction bases with no gene match: 3. The V gene's germline CDR1 is LNHDA and CDR2 SQIVND (reference sequence). There are 13 residues in the CDR3. The CDR3 spells CASSLGQGYEQYF. The CDR3 bases are TGTGCCAGTAGTCTCGGACAGGGCTACGAGCAGTACTTC.

The V gene is TRBV6-5, the J gene TRBJ1-6, with 8 bases matching TRBD1. From germline, CDR1 is MNHEY and CDR2 SVGAGI. The CDR3 covers 15 residues. Unmatched junction bases numbered 8, after V lost 6 bases and J lost 7 bases. The CDR3 DNA follows: TGTGCCAGCAGGCCTCCGGGACAGGCGAATTCACCCCTCCACTTT. This gives the protein CASRPPGQANSPLHF.

This chain uses TRBV5-6 with TRBJ2-2; 8 bases match TRBD2. V lost 3 bases and J lost 4; bases outside the gene matches: 11. The CDR3 spans 17 residues. CDR1 and CDR2 from the germline V gene are SGHDT and YYEEEE. DNA of the CDR3: TGTGCCAGCAGCTCCCTCTTTAGCCGGGGGGGCACCGGGGAGCTGTTTTTT. Translation gives CASSSLFSRGGTGELFF.

For this clone: Other DNA sequences in this specimen translate into the identical CDR3. CDR3 in DNA: TGCGCCTCCCGGGACAGACCTAATGAAAAACTGTTTTTT. This encodes CASRDRPNEKLFF. This chain connects TRBV5-1 to TRBJ1-4; 7 bases agree with TRBD1. V lost 10 bases to trimming and J lost 3 bases; unmatched junction nucleotides: 6. Germline V CDR1 and CDR2: SGHRS, YFSETQ. The CDR3 loop spans 13 amino acids.

The rearrangement joins TRBV5-1 to TRBJ2-3, with D tentatively TRBD1 (6 bases). In germline, CDR1 is SGHRS, CDR2 YFSETQ. Trimming shortened V by 4 bases and J by 0 bases, and 18 bases separated the two germline ends. The CDR3 consists of 17 residues. This CDR3 reads CASSIFGQPLSTDTQYF. The DNA for the CDR3 is TGCGCCAGCAGCATCTTCGGACAGCCCCTAAGCACAGATACGCAGTATTTT.

This chain uses TRBV12-5 with TRBJ2-7, with D tentatively TRBD1 (6 bases). In germline, CDR1 is LGHNT, CDR2 FRNRAP. CDR3 length: 14 amino acids. V was clipped by 5 bases and J by 6 bases, with 17 bases between them. The CDR3 DNA follows: TGTGCTAGTGGTCTCGGGACAACGGTCGCCGAGCAGTACTTC. Encoded protein: CASGLGTTVAEQYF.

This chain uses TRBV7-6 with TRBJ2-1; D perhaps matches TRBD1 (5 bases). This CDR3 has 15 amino acids. V lost 5 bases, J lost 3 bases, and 14 bases lay in between. Germline loops: CDR1 SGHVS, CDR2 FNYEAQ. CDR3 amino acids: CASSHPKGIYNEQFF. In nucleotides, the CDR3 is TGTGCCAGCAGCCACCCTAAGGGGATCTACAATGAGCAGTTCTTC. The full variable domain, its missing parts supplied by reference TRBV7-6 and TRBJ2-1, is GAGVSQSPRYKVTKRGQDVALRCDPISGHVSLYWYRQALGQGPEFLTYFNYEAQQDKSGLPNDRFSAERPEGSISTLTIQRTEQRDSAMYRCASSHPKGIYNEQFFGPGTRLTVL.

V gene TRBV7-8 combines with J gene TRBJ1-4, with 7 bases fitting TRBD1. After removal of 6 bases from V and 6 bases from J, the junction contained 10 bases not matched to a gene. Germline CDR1 reads SGHVS; CDR2 reads FQNEAQ. This CDR3 comprises 15 residues. The CDR3 here is CASRHDREGDEKLFF. The CDR3 nucleotides are TGTGCCAGCAGGCACGACAGGGAAGGGGATGAAAAACTGTTTTTT.

The table lists this clone with a few counts. This sequence joins TRBV9 and TRBJ1-5; 7 bases are a match to TRBD1. The CDR3 covers 15 residues. CDR1 is SGDLS and CDR2 is YYNGEE in the germline V gene. V was clipped by 4 bases and J by 6 bases; unmatched bases: 10. CDR3 in amino acids: CASSIWTGGIQPQHF. The CDR3 bases are TGTGCCAGCAGCATATGGACAGGAGGGATTCAGCCCCAGCATTTT.

This clone was seen more than once but under ten times. V gene TRBV7-6 combines with J gene TRBJ1-4; tentative D call: TRBD1 (6 bases). In germline, CDR1 is SGHVS, CDR2 FNYEAQ. CDR3 length: 13 amino acids. V was trimmed by 2 bases and J by 8 bases, leaving 9 bases between them. Written as DNA, the CDR3 is TGTGCCAGCAGCTTACGCAGGGGCGAAAAACTGTTTTTT. This codes for CASSLRRGEKLFF. The full variable domain, its missing parts supplied by reference TRBV7-6 and TRBJ1-4, is GAGVSQSPRYKVTKRGQDVALRCDPISGHVSLYWYRQALGQGPEFLTYFNYEAQQDKSGLPNDRFSAERPEGSISTLTIQRTEQRDSAMYRCASSLRRGEKLFFGSGTQLSVL.

The rearrangement links TRBV5-1 to TRBJ1-1; D perhaps matches TRBD1 (5 bases). Germline assignment: CDR1 SGHRS and CDR2 YFSETQ. The CDR3 totals 14 residues. V shed 4 bases and J shed 1 base, with 11 bases lying between them. The CDR3 spells CASSASTGNTEAFF. The CDR3 bases are TGCGCCAGCAGCGCCTCTACAGGGAACACTGAAGCTTTCTTT.

This clone was picked up a small number of times. Other DNA sequences within the sample encode an identical CDR3. The chain combines TRBV5-4 with TRBJ1-2; D perhaps matches TRBD1 (5 bases). Trimming cost V 0 bases and J 0 bases, with 9 bases left between them. Germline CDR1 reads SGHNT; CDR2 reads YYREEE (reference sequence). This CDR3 comprises 15 residues. CDR3 protein: CASSLDRGSNYGYTF. CDR3 bases: TGTGCCAGCAGCTTGGATCGGGGGTCTAACTATGGCTACACCTTC. Full variable domain (rest looked up from reference TRBV5-4 and TRBJ1-2): ETGVTQSPTHLIKTRGQQVTLRCSSQSGHNTVSWYQQALGQGPQFIFQYYREEENGRGNFPPRFSGLQFPNYSSELNVNALELDDSALYLCASSLDRGSNYGYTFGSGTRLTVV.

This clone came up a few times. The chain combines TRBV19 with TRBJ1-2; TRBD1 agrees at 11 bases. Germline CDR1 is LNHDA and CDR2 is SQIVND (reference sequence). The J segment lost 1 base and the V segment lost 7 bases, leaving 8 bases of the junction unmatched. The CDR3 length is 16 residues. For the CDR3, the DNA is TGTGCCAGTACCTCCGGGACAGGGGGTTTTAACTATGGCTACACCTTC. Amino acid sequence: CASTSGTGGFNYGYTF.

The chain joins TRBV29-1 to TRBJ1-1; D not resolved. CDR1 is SQVTM and CDR2 is ANQGSEA in the germline V gene. Trimming stripped 5 bases from V and 4 bases from J, with 20 bases between. The CDR3 sequence is 15 residues long. The CDR3 coding sequence is TGCAGCGTTCAAGGGAGATGGAGAGCGAGCACTGAAGCTTTCTTT. It is translated as CSVQGRWRASTEAFF.

In its sample, this clone was seen a few times. This chain connects TRBV29-1 to TRBJ2-5; 9 bases match TRBD1. This CDR3 region has 13 residues. Germline V lookup: CDR1 SQVTM, CDR2 ANQGSEA. Trimming at V came to 5 bases and at J to 2 bases, leaving 3 bases not matched to a gene. The CDR3 DNA follows: TGCAGCGTTCGGGACAGGGTGCAAGAGACCCAGTACTTC. This encodes CSVRDRVQETQYF.

The V gene is TRBV5-8, the J gene TRBJ1-5; no reliable D call. Trimming pared 2 bases from V and 1 base from J, leaving 7 bases between. CDR1 and CDR2 from the germline V gene are SGHTS and YDEGEE. This CDR3 is built from 14 residues. CDR3 DNA: TGTGCCAGCAGCTTTCGGGGAAGCAATCAGCCCCAGCATTTT. The encoded protein is CASSFRGSNQPQHF. The full variable domain, with the rest looked up from reference TRBV5-8 and TRBJ1-5, is EAGVTQSPTHLIKTRGQQATLRCSPISGHTSVYWYQQALGLGLQFLLWYDEGEERNRGNFPPRFSGRQFPNYSSELNVNALELEDSALYLCASSFRGSNQPQHFGDGTRLSIL.

The V call is TRBV7-9, the J call TRBJ2-6; D uncertain. Germline V CDR1 and CDR2: SEHNR, FQNEAQ (reference sequence). The CDR3 runs 15 residues. V was cut by 2 bases and J by 0 bases, with 5 bases left in between. This chain's CDR3 is CASSLFSSGANVLTF. The CDR3 bases are TGTGCCAGCAGCTTATTTAGCTCTGGGGCCAACGTCCTGACTTTC. The full variable domain, in which reference TRBV7-9 and TRBJ2-6 provide the parts outside the CDR3, is DTGVSQNPRHKITKRGQNVTFRCDPISEHNRLYWYRQTLGQGPEFLTYFQNEAQLEKSRLLSDRFSAERPKGSFSTLEIQRTEQGDSAMYLCASSLFSSGANVLTFGAGSRLTVL.

This clone has only a few counts. The V call is TRBV24-1, the J call TRBJ2-3; 9 positions match TRBD1. CDR1 is KGHDR, CDR2 SFDVKD, per germline. With 6 bases clipped from V and 6 bases from J, the junction kept 9 bases outside the gene matches. CDR3 size: 15 residues. This CDR3 is CATSYGTGISDTQYF. The CDR3 region has the DNA TGTGCCACCAGTTACGGGACAGGGATATCGGATACGCAGTATTTT.

This clone has more than one count but fewer than ten. This chain connects TRBV7-2 to TRBJ2-5; 9 nucleotides line up with TRBD2. V shed 2 bases, J shed 5 bases, and the junction held 9 bases outside the gene matches. The CDR3 totals 16 residues. Germline CDR1 is SGHTA and CDR2 is FQGNSA. The CDR3 nucleotides read TGTGCCAGCAGCTTACGGCGGGGGGGCGTACGGGAGACCCAGTACTTC. It translates to CASSLRRGGVRETQYF. The whole variable domain, remainder taken from reference TRBV7-2 and TRBJ2-5, is GAGVSQSPSNKVTEKGKDVELRCDPISGHTALYWYRQSLGQGLEFLIYFQGNSAPDKSGLPSDRFSAERTGGSVSTLTIQRTQQEDSAVYLCASSLRRGGVRETQYFGPGTRLLVL.

The V and J genes are TRBV5-1 and TRBJ2-5; TRBD1 is a possible D gene (6 bases). V gave up 0 bases and J gave up 0 bases, with 15 bases separating them. The CDR3 totals 17 residues. The germline V gene has CDR1 SGHRS and CDR2 YFSETQ. CDR3 sequence: CASSLGPIGQNQETQYF. CDR3 bases: TGCGCCAGCAGCTTGGGGCCGATCGGACAGAACCAAGAGACCCAGTACTTC. The complete variable domain, with remaining parts taken from reference TRBV5-1 and TRBJ2-5, reads KAGVTQTPRYLIKTRGQQVTLSCSPISGHRSVSWYQQTPGQGLQFLFEYFSETQRNKGNFPGRFSGRQFSNSRSEMNVSTLELGDSALYLCASSLGPIGQNQETQYFGPGTRLLVL.

This clone was seen more than once but under ten times. The chain recombines TRBV19 with TRBJ2-7; 10 bases line up with TRBD1. The CDR3 consists of 15 residues. Losses at the gene ends were 1 base for V and 1 base for J; bases not matched to a gene: 1. Germline V gives CDR1 LNHDA, CDR2 SQIVND (reference sequence). The CDR3 protein is CASSIGTGGSYEQYF. As DNA, the CDR3 is TGTGCCAGTAGTATAGGGACAGGGGGGTCCTACGAGCAGTACTTC.